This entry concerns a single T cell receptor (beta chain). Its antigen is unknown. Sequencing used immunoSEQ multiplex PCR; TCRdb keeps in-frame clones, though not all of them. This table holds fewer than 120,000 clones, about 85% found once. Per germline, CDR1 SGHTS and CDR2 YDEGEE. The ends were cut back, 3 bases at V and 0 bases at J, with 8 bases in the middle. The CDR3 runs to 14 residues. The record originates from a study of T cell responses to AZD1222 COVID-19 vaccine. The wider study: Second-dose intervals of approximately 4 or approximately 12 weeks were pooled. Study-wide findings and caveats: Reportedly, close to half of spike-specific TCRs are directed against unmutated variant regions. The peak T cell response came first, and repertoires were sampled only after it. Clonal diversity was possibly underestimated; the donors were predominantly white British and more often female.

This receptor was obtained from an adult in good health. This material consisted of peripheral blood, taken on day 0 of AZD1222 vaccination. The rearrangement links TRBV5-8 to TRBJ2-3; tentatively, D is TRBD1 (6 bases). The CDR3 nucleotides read TGTGCCAGCAGCTCCGGACAGAGCACAGATACGCAGTATTTT. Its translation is CASSSGQSTDTQYF.